The 10 T cell receptor beta chains reported below all come from one sample, sequenced in a study of shared clonotypes between healthy human individuals. Generated by immunoSEQ multiplex PCR, the TCRdb table keeps only in-frame clones and is missing some. The data hold more than 2,000,000 clones, with 85% to 95% observed a single time. The sequencing sample was made of naive CD4+ T cells from PBMCs. Indicated subset: CD45RA+ positively selected. The source of these receptors is a young man in good health. Some clones in this sample may be carry-over from other donors' samples.

V usage is TRBV7-2 and J usage is TRBJ1-5, with a tentative D call TRBD1 (5 bases). V shed 5 bases and J shed 4 bases, with 15 bases lying between them. The CDR3 extends over 15 amino acids. Germline-derived CDR1 and CDR2 are SGHTA and FQGNSA. The CDR3 reads CASSLLTGGNQPQHF. The CDR3 bases are TGTGCCAGCAGCCTCCTAACGGGGGGAAATCAGCCCCAGCATTTT.

This clone was seen just once. The sample contains more than one DNA sequence encoding this CDR3. J is TRBJ2-2 and V is TRBV27; unclear D gene. Germline CDR1 and CDR2: MNHEY and SMNVEV (reference sequence). The CDR3 contains 11 residues. V was cut by 4 bases and J by 7 bases, with 4 bases left in between. CDR3 region: CASSSGGELFF. The CDR3 DNA sequence: TGTGCCAGCAGTTCGGGCGGGGAGCTGTTTTTT.

The chain recombines TRBV6-6 with TRBJ1-5, with 10 bases identical to TRBD1. Losses at the gene ends were 6 bases for V and 4 bases for J; bases not matched to a gene: 9. The V gene's germline CDR1 is MNHNY and CDR2 SVGAGI (reference sequence). CDR3 length: 16 residues. The CDR3 nucleotides are TGTGCCAGCAGCGGAAGGGACAGGGGCCAGAATCAGCCCCAGCATTTT. This gives the protein CASSGRDRGQNQPQHF.

V usage is TRBV6-5 and J usage is TRBJ1-1; TRBD1 is a possible D gene (5 bases). Trimming left V 6 bases short and J 4 bases short, with 9 bases between. CDR3 size: 12 residues. CDR1 is MNHEY, CDR2 SVGAGI, per germline. The CDR3 region is CASRDGGTEAFF. The CDR3 nucleotides are TGTGCCAGCAGGGACGGGGGCACTGAAGCTTTCTTT.

The genes are TRBV11-2 and TRBJ1-1, with TRBD1 matching over 9 bases. Germline trimming cut 0 bases from V and 4 bases from J; bases unmatched to any gene: 3. The CDR3 runs to 15 residues. CDR1 is SGHAT and CDR2 is FQNNGV in the germline V gene. In DNA, the CDR3 is TGTGCCAGCAGCTTAGATAGGACAGGGGCCACTGAAGCTTTCTTT. Translated, it gives CASSLDRTGATEAFF.

The rearrangement uses TRBV19 and TRBJ2-2, with no clear D. The CDR3 is 14 amino acids. Trimming shortened V by 1 base and J by 5 bases, and 8 bases separated the two germline ends. The germline CDR1 and CDR2 sequences are LNHDA and SQIVND (reference sequence). The CDR3 DNA reads TGTGCCAGTAGTATAGGGGCCTCTACCGGGGAGCTGTTTTTT. Amino acid sequence: CASSIGASTGELFF. The full variable domain, completed using reference TRBV19 and TRBJ2-2, is DGGITQSPKYLFRKEGQNVTLSCEQNLNHDAMYWYRQDPGQGLRLIYYSQIVNDFQKGDIAEGYSVSREKKESFPLTVTSAQKNPTAFYLCASSIGASTGELFFGEGSRLTVL.

V and J are TRBV7-9 and TRBJ1-2, with D hard to call. Trimming removed 1 base at V and 1 base at J, with 10 bases between. CDR1 and CDR2 from the germline V gene are SEHNR and FQNEAQ (reference sequence). The CDR3 totals 15 residues. The CDR3 region has the DNA TGTGCCAGCAGCTTAGAGGTCAATTATAACTATGGCTACACCTTC. This encodes CASSLEVNYNYGYTF.

J is TRBJ1-5 and V is TRBV6-5; perhaps TRBD1 as D (6 bases). The V end lost 6 bases, the J end lost 2 bases, and 14 bases lay between the germline ends. Germline V lookup: CDR1 MNHEY, CDR2 SVGAGI. This CDR3 is built from 15 residues. The CDR3, as DNA: TGTGCCAGCAGACCTTCGGGGGCCGGCAATCAGCCCCAGCATTTT. It encodes CASRPSGAGNQPQHF.

This chain joins TRBV4-2 and TRBJ2-3; D gene uncertain. The ends were cut back, 0 bases at V and 6 bases at J, with 13 bases in the middle. The germline V gene has CDR1 LGHNA and CDR2 YNFKEQ. CDR3 length: 15 amino acids. CDR3: CASSQDTLAADTQYF. CDR3 sequence (DNA): TGTGCCAGCAGCCAAGATACCCTGGCGGCGGATACGCAGTATTTT.

This chain links TRBV5-4 with TRBJ2-5, with D possibly matching TRBD2 (6 bases). The germline CDR1 and CDR2 sequences are SGHNT and YYREEE (reference sequence). V was cut by 2 bases and J by 7 bases, with 12 bases left in between. CDR3 length: 13 amino acids. CDR3 region: CASSFVEGATQYF. CDR3 coding DNA: TGTGCCAGCAGCTTCGTGGAGGGAGCGACCCAGTACTTC.